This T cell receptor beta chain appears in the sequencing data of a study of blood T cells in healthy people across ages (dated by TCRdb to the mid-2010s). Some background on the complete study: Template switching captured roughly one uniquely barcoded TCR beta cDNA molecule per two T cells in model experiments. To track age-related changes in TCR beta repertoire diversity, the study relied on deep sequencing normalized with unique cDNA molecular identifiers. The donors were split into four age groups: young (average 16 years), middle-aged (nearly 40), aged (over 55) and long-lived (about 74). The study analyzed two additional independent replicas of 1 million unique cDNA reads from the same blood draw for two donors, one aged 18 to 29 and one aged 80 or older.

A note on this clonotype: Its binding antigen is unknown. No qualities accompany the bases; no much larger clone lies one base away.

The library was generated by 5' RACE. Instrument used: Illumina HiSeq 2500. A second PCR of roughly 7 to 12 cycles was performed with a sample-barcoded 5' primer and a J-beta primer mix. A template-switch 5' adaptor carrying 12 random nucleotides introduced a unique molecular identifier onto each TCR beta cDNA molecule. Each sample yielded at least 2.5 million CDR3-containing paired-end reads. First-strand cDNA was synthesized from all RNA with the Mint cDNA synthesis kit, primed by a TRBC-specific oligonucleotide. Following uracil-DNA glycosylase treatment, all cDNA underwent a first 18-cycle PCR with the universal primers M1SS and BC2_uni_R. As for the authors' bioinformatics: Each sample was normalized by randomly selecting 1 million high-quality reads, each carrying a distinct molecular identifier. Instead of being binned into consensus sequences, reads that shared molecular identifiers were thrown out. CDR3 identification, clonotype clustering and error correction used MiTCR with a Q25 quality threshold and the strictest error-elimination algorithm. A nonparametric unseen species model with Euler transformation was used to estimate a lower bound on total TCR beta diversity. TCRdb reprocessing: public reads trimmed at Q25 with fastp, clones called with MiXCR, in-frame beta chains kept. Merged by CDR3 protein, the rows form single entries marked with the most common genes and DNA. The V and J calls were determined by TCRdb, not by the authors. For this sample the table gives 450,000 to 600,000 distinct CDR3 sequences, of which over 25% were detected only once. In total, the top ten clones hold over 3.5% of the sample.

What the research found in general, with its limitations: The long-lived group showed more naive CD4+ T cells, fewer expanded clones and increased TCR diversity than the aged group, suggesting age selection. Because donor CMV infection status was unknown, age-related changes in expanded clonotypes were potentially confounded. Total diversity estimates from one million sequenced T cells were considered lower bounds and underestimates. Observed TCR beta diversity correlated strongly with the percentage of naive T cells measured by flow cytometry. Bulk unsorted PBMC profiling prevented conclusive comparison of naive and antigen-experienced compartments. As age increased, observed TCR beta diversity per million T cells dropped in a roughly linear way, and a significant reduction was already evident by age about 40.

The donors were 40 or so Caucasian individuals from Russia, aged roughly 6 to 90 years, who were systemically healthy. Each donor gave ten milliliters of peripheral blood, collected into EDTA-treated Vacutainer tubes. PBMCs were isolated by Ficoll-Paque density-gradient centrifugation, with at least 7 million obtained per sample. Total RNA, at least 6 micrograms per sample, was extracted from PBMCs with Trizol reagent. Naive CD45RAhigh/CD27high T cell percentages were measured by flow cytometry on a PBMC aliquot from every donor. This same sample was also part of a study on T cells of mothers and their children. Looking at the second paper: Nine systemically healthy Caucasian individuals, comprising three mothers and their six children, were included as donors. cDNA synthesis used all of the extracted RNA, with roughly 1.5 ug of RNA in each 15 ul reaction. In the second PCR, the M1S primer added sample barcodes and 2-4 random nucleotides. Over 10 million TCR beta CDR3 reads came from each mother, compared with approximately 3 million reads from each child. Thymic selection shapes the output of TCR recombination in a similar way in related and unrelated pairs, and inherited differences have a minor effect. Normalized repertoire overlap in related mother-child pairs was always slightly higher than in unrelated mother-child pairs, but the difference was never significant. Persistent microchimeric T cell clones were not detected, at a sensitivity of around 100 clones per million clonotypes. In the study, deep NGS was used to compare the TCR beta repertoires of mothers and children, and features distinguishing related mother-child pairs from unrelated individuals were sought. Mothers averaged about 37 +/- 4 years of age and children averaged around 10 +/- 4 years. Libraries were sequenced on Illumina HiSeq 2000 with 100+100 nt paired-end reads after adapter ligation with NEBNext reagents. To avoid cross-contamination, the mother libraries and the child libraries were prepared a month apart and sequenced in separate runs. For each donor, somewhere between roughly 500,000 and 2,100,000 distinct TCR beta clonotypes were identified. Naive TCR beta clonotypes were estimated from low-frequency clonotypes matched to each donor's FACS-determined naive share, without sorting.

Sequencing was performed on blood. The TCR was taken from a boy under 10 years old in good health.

The nucleotide sequence is TGTGCCAGCTCACCGGGGACGGGAAACCACAATGAGCAGTTCTTC. The resulting protein is CASSPGTGNHNEQFF. This chain is built from TRBV18 and TRBJ2-1; the D segment is perhaps TRBD1 or TRBD2, each sharing 5 matched bases. From the cysteine through the phenylalanine, the CDR3 covers 15 amino acids. Of the read, only the CDR3 DNA is kept; its 45 bases are in frame from base 1. V was cut back by 3 bases and J by 5 bases, leaving a gap of 14 bases between them. The germline V gene yields KGHSH for CDR1 and LQKENI for CDR2.